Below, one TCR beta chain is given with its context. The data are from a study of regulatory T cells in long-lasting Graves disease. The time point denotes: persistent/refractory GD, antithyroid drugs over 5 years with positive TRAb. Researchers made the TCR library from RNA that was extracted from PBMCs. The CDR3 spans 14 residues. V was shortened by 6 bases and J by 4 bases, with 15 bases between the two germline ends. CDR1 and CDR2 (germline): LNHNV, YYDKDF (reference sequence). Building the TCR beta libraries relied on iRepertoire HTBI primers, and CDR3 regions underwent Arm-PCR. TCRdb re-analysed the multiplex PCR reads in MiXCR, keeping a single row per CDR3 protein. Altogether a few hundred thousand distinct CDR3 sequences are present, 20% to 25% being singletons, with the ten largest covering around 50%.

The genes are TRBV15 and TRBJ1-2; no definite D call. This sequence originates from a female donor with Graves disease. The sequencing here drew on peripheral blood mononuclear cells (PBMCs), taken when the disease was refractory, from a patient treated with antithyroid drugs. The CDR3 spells CATRRPGGIYGYTF. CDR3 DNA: TGTGCCACCAGGCGCCCGGGAGGAATCTATGGCTACACCTTC. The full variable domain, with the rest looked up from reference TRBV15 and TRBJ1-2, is DAMVIQNPRYQVTQFGKPVTLSCSQTLNHNVMYWYQQKSSQAPKLLFHYYDKDFNNEADTPDNFQSRRPNTSFCFLDIRSPGLGDTAMYLCATRRPGGIYGYTFGSGTRLTVV.